Following are 30 T cell receptor beta chains from one sample sequenced in a study of CD8+CD57+ T cells in acquired aplastic anemia. Profiles of TCR beta VDJ and CDR3 were generated from a genomic DNA template. TCRdb fed the reads into MiXCR, producing one record per CDR3 protein. The table lists under 350,000 distinct CDR3 sequences, 45% to 65% of them singletons. The patients chosen for sequencing had shown expansion of CD8+CD57+ cells (detected by flow cytometry). The specimen was sorted CD4+, CD8+, or CD8+CD57+ T cells (not recorded which) from PBMCs. These receptors were collected from a human donor with aplastic anemia.

There are a few counts of this clonotype. V usage is TRBV24-1 and J usage is TRBJ2-2; perhaps D is TRBD1 or TRBD2 (5 bases each). Germline loops: CDR1 KGHDR, CDR2 SFDVKD. V lost 9 bases to trimming and J lost 1 base, with 8 bases between them. CDR3 length: 13 residues. CDR3 nucleotide sequence: TGTGCCACCCGGGACGAGAACACCGGGGAGCTGTTTTTT. Protein: CATRDENTGELFF.

This rearrangement joins TRBV2 to TRBJ1-2; 8 bases match TRBD1. V lost 0 bases to trimming and J lost 4 bases; unmatched junction nucleotides: 7. The CDR3 spans 16 residues. The germline gives CDR1 SNHLY, CDR2 FYNNEI. CDR3 residues: CASSEAVGQGIYGYTF. The CDR3, as DNA: TGTGCCAGCAGTGAAGCGGTAGGACAGGGTATCTATGGCTACACCTTC.

The rearrangement uses TRBV28 and TRBJ2-3, with D possibly being TRBD2 (5 bases). This CDR3 contains 15 residues. V was pared by 7 bases and J by 2 bases, with 16 bases between. Germline V gene lookup returns CDR1 MDHEN and CDR2 SYDVKM. The CDR3 reads CASTPTRAPTDTQYF. CDR3 nucleotides: TGTGCCAGCACCCCCACGAGGGCCCCCACAGATACGCAGTATTTT. The full variable domain, rest sourced from reference TRBV28 and TRBJ2-3, is DVKVTQSSRYLVKRTGEKVFLECVQDMDHENMFWYRQDPGLGLRLIYFSYDVKMKEKGDIPEGYSVSREKKERFSLILESASTNQTSMYLCASTPTRAPTDTQYFGPGTRLTVL.

The sample holds many counts of this clonotype. V gene TRBV5-1 combines with J gene TRBJ2-6; D gene unclear. V was trimmed by 0 bases and J by 0 bases, leaving 4 bases between them. From germline, CDR1 is SGHRS and CDR2 YFSETQ. The CDR3 spans 15 residues. The CDR3 sequence: CASSLDGSGANVLTF. DNA of the CDR3: TGCGCCAGCAGCTTGGATGGCTCTGGGGCCAACGTCCTGACTTTC. Complete variable domain (other parts from reference TRBV5-1 and TRBJ2-6): KAGVTQTPRYLIKTRGQQVTLSCSPISGHRSVSWYQQTPGQGLQFLFEYFSETQRNKGNFPGRFSGRQFSNSRSEMNVSTLELGDSALYLCASSLDGSGANVLTFGAGSRLTVL.

This rearrangement joins TRBV7-9 to TRBJ2-3; D not certain. Germline V gives CDR1 SEHNR, CDR2 FQNEAQ (reference sequence). The V end was cut by 5 bases, the J end by 3 bases, with 12 bases between. The CDR3 is 14 residues long. The CDR3 nucleotides read TGTGCCAGCAGCCCCCTTCTCGTTACAGATACGCAGTATTTT. It specifies CASSPLLVTDTQYF.

The chain recombines TRBV9 with TRBJ1-2, with D unclear. The CDR3 loop spans 12 amino acids. Trimming stripped 4 bases from V and 3 bases from J, with 7 bases between. The V gene's germline CDR1 is SGDLS and CDR2 YYNGEE. CDR3 residues: CASSRADYGYTF. In nucleotides, the CDR3 is TGTGCCAGCAGCAGGGCAGACTATGGCTACACCTTC.

This clonotype was observed at least ten times. The chain recombines TRBV2 with TRBJ1-6; TRBD1 agrees at 7 bases. V gave up 0 bases and J gave up 6 bases; unmatched junction bases: 5. Germline V CDR1 and CDR2: SNHLY, FYNNEI. This CDR3 has 16 amino acids. CDR3 in amino acids: CASSEAGTVGNSPLHF. The CDR3 bases are TGTGCCAGCAGTGAAGCCGGGACAGTCGGTAATTCACCCCTCCACTTT.

There are many counts of this clonotype. For the CDR3, the DNA is TGCAGTGCTGGACAGGACTATGGCTACACCTTC. It translates to CSAGQDYGYTF. This sequence joins TRBV20-1 and TRBJ1-2; TRBD1 aligns across 7 bases. After removal of 5 bases from V and 3 bases from J, the junction contained 0 bases not matched to a gene. Germline CDR1 is DFQATT and CDR2 is SNEGSKA (reference sequence). This CDR3 spans 11 amino acids.

This clonotype was recorded a few times. This sequence joins TRBV15 and TRBJ2-2, with 12 bases that match TRBD2. Germline CDR1 LNHNV, CDR2 YYDKDF (reference sequence). Trimming cost V 3 bases and J 1 base; bases outside gene matches: 9. This CDR3 is 19 amino acids long. As DNA, the CDR3 is TGTGCCACCAGCAGGGGCCTAGCGGGAGGGGTACGGAACACCGGGGAGCTGTTTTTT. Protein: CATSRGLAGGVRNTGELFF.

The chain has TRBV7-2 and TRBJ2-3; maybe TRBD2 (7 bases). CDR1 and CDR2 from the germline V gene are SGHTA and FQGNSA. There are 16 residues in the CDR3. Trimming took 7 bases from V and 3 from J, leaving 20 bases between them. The DNA of the CDR3 is TGTGCCAGCACCCACCAAGTGGGGGGGCGGACAGATACGCAGTATTTT. Protein sequence: CASTHQVGGRTDTQYF.

This chain joins TRBV10-3 and TRBJ2-1; 13 bases fit TRBD2. The CDR3 is made up of 15 amino acids. V shed 11 bases and J 5 bases; nucleotides not matched to a gene: 9. Germline V gene sequence: CDR1 ENHRY, CDR2 SYGVKD. This CDR3 is CAARAGTSGNNEQFF. The CDR3, as DNA: TGTGCCGCCAGGGCCGGGACTAGCGGGAACAATGAGCAGTTCTTC.

The V and J genes are TRBV7-2 and TRBJ1-2, with D possibly matching TRBD1 (6 bases). The CDR3 length is 15 residues. Germline CDR1 is SGHTA and CDR2 is FQGNSA. V was clipped by 1 base and J by 4 bases, with 13 bases between them. This CDR3 reads CASSLVRGRSYGYTF. CDR3 in DNA: TGTGCCAGCAGCTTAGTTCGGGGGCGGAGCTATGGCTACACCTTC.

This rearrangement joins TRBV2 to TRBJ1-5; TRBD1 is a possible D gene (6 bases). Trimming removed 5 bases at V and 3 bases at J, with 11 bases between. CDR3 length: 14 amino acids. Germline-derived CDR1 and CDR2 are SNHLY and FYNNEI. In nucleotides, the CDR3 is TGTGCCAGCAGTCCGGACAGTTACAATCAGCCCCAGCATTTT. Amino acid sequence: CASSPDSYNQPQHF.

The rearrangement links TRBV20-1 to TRBJ2-1, with a tentative D call TRBD1 (6 bases). This CDR3 spans 15 amino acids. Trimming stripped 1 base from V and 0 bases from J, with 10 bases between. The germline V gene has CDR1 DFQATT and CDR2 SNEGSKA (reference sequence). The CDR3, as DNA: TGCAGTGCTAGAGGGACAGTCCCCTCCTACAATGAGCAGTTCTTC. Its protein is CSARGTVPSYNEQFF.

The V and J genes are TRBV25-1 and TRBJ1-6; D not certain. Trimming removed 4 bases at V and 6 bases at J, with 13 bases between. This CDR3 is 15 amino acids long. CDR1 and CDR2 from the germline V gene are MGHDK and SYGVNS. The CDR3 is CASSVLTPINSPLHF. The CDR3 nucleotides are TGTGCCAGCAGTGTCCTTACACCTATTAATTCACCCCTCCACTTT.

This clonotype was seen a handful of times. The chain uses TRBV6-2 or TRBV6-3 and TRBJ1-6, with TRBD1 identical over 10 bases. V lost 6 bases to trimming and J lost 9 bases; unmatched junction nucleotides: 2. Germline assignment: CDR1 MNHEY and CDR2 SVGEGT. The CDR3 spans 13 residues. As DNA, the CDR3 is TGTGCCAGCAGCCGGACAGGGGGTTCACCCCTCCACTTT. Translated: CASSRTGGSPLHF.

The chain recombines TRBV20-1 with TRBJ1-6; 10 bases match TRBD1. The CDR3 contains 15 residues. Unmatched junction bases numbered 11, after V lost 6 bases and J lost 9 bases. Per germline, CDR1 DFQATT and CDR2 SNEGSKA (reference sequence). The CDR3 region has the DNA TGCAGTGCGCCGATTCCGGGACAGGGGTTTTCACCCCTCCACTTT. Amino acids: CSAPIPGQGFSPLHF.

The rearrangement joins TRBV7-2 to TRBJ1-3; 8 bases map to TRBD1. Germline assignment: CDR1 SGHTA and CDR2 FQGNSA. The V gene end was trimmed by 5 bases and the J gene end by 1 base; junction bases not matched to a gene: 4. This CDR3 contains 15 residues. CDR3 nucleotide sequence: TGTGCCAGCAGCATAGGACAGGGATCTGGAAACACCATATATTTT. The encoded protein is CASSIGQGSGNTIYF.

This clonotype came up many times. This chain joins TRBV6-1 and TRBJ1-5; TRBD1 aligns across 7 bases. CDR1 is MNHNS, CDR2 SASEGT, per germline. The CDR3 consists of 14 residues. V shed 7 bases, J shed 4 bases, and the junction held 7 bases outside the gene matches. The CDR3 DNA is TGTGCCAGCATCTCGACAGGGTTTAATCAGCCCCAGCATTTT. Protein: CASISTGFNQPQHF.

The rearrangement links TRBV29-1 to TRBJ2-7, with 10 bases fitting TRBD2. CDR3 length equals 14 residues. Germline trimming cut 4 bases from V and 0 bases from J; bases unmatched to any gene: 3. The germline gives CDR1 SQVTM, CDR2 ANQGSEA. CDR3 protein: CSVGTSGVSYEQYF. Written as DNA, the CDR3 is TGCAGCGTTGGGACTAGCGGTGTCTCCTACGAGCAGTACTTC.

To note about this clonotype: This may come from a read error, since a much larger clone is one base off. The chain carries TRBV15 and TRBJ2-5; D possibly corresponds to TRBD2 (6 bases). Germline V gene sequence: CDR1 LNHNV, CDR2 YYDKDF (reference sequence). CDR3 size: 16 residues. V lost 0 bases and J 4 bases, leaving 15 bases between the germline ends. CDR3 coding DNA: TGTGCCACCAGCAGAGAGGATAGGAGGGGACCAGAGACCCAGTACTTC. The encoded protein is CATSREDRRGPETQYF.

The chain has TRBV19 and TRBJ1-4; unclear D gene. Trimming shortened V by 3 bases and J by 8 bases, and 13 bases separated the two germline ends. Germline V gene sequence: CDR1 LNHDA, CDR2 SQIVND (reference sequence). This CDR3 spans 14 amino acids. The CDR3 region is CASSMGTAPEKLFF. Written as DNA, the CDR3 is TGTGCCAGTAGTATGGGAACAGCCCCCGAAAAACTGTTTTTT.

About this clonotype itself: This may arise from a read error, as a much more abundant clone is one base away. The rearrangement joins TRBV9 to TRBJ2-3; 14 nucleotides align to TRBD2. The V gene end was trimmed by 4 bases and the J gene end by 6 bases; junction bases not matched to a gene: 7. The CDR3 length is 16 residues. CDR1 is SGDLS and CDR2 is YYNGEE in the germline V gene. CDR3 residues: CASSSPGLAGEDTQYF. In nucleotides, the CDR3 is TGTGCCAGCAGCTCACCGGGACTAGCGGGAGAGGATACGCAGTATTTT.

The chain uses TRBV5-1 and TRBJ1-1; no reliable D call. In germline, CDR1 is SGHRS, CDR2 YFSETQ. V dropped 5 bases and J dropped 6 bases, with 17 bases sitting between them. The CDR3 covers 14 residues. The chain's CDR3 is CASRSGLEDSEAFF. The CDR3 region has the DNA TGCGCCAGCAGATCTGGACTGGAGGACTCTGAAGCTTTCTTT.

About this clonotype itself: One end of the junction is discordant with germline, which a read error may explain. The chain employs TRBV7-2 and TRBJ1-2; no clear D. Germline CDR1 reads SGHTA; CDR2 reads FQGNSA. The CDR3 runs to 15 residues. The CDR3 here is CASSSNTWNNYGYTF. Written as DNA, the CDR3 is TGCGCCAGCAGCTCAAACACCTGGAATAACTATGGCTACACCTTC.

The J gene is TRBJ1-2, the V gene TRBV2; maybe TRBD1 (6 bases). With 5 bases removed from V and 8 bases from J, the gap between germline ends came to 15 bases. CDR1 and CDR2 (germline): SNHLY, FYNNEI. The CDR3 extends over 13 amino acids. CDR3 region: CASSPDRLGGYTF. CDR3 in DNA: TGTGCCAGCAGTCCCGACAGGCTCGGAGGCTACACCTTC.

V gene TRBV7-9 combines with J gene TRBJ1-2; no definite D call. V was pared by 2 bases and J by 4 bases, with 11 bases between. The CDR3 loop spans 14 amino acids. CDR1 and CDR2 from the germline V gene are SEHNR and FQNEAQ (reference sequence). The CDR3 reads CASSLSLWGYGYTF. The CDR3 DNA reads TGTGCCAGCAGCTTATCGCTTTGGGGCTATGGCTACACCTTC. Using reference TRBV7-9 and TRBJ1-2 for the parts outside the CDR3, the full variable domain is DTGVSQNPRHKITKRGQNVTFRCDPISEHNRLYWYRQTLGQGPEFLTYFQNEAQLEKSRLLSDRFSAERPKGSFSTLEIQRTEQGDSAMYLCASSLSLWGYGYTFGSGTRLTVV.

The V gene is TRBV5-1, the J gene TRBJ2-2, with a weak D call TRBD2 (6 bases). The V end lost 2 bases, the J end lost 6 bases, and 11 bases lay between the germline ends. Germline lookup yields CDR1 SGHRS and CDR2 YFSETQ. The CDR3 covers 14 residues. In DNA form, the CDR3 reads TGCGCCAGCAGCTTTACATCGGGGGCCGGGGAGCTGTTTTTT. It is translated as CASSFTSGAGELFF.

The J gene is TRBJ2-4, the V gene TRBV27, with TRBD2 matching 8 bases. Unmatched junction bases numbered 16, after V lost 6 bases and J lost 3 bases. CDR1 and CDR2 (germline): MNHEY, SMNVEV (reference sequence). This CDR3 has 18 amino acids. CDR3 region: CASSPMYLGGAVKNIQYF. The CDR3 bases are TGTGCCAGCAGCCCCATGTATCTCGGGGGGGCTGTCAAAAACATTCAGTACTTC.

This clonotype was observed once. The gene calls are TRBV3-1 and TRBJ1-6; D perhaps matches TRBD1 (6 bases). V dropped 0 bases and J dropped 7 bases, with 16 bases sitting between them. CDR1 and CDR2 (germline): LGHDT, YNNKEL (reference sequence). The CDR3 contains 17 residues. The CDR3 protein is CASSQEGGGTMNSPLHF. CDR3 nucleotides: TGTGCCAGCAGCCAAGAGGGGGGCGGGACAATGAATTCACCCCTCCACTTT.